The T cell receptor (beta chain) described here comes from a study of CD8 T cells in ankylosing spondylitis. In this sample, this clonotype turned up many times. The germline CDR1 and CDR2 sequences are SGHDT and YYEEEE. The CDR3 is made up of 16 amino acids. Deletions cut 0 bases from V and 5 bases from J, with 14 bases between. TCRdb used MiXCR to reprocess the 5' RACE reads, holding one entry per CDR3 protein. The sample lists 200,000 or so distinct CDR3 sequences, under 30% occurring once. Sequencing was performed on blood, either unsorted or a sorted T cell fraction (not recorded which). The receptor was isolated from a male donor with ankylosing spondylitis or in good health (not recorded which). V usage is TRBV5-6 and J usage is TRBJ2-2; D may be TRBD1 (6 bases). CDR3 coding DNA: TGTGCCAGCAGCTTGGGACCGACAGGAGAAACCGGGGAGCTGTTTTTT. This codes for CASSLGPTGETGELFF.